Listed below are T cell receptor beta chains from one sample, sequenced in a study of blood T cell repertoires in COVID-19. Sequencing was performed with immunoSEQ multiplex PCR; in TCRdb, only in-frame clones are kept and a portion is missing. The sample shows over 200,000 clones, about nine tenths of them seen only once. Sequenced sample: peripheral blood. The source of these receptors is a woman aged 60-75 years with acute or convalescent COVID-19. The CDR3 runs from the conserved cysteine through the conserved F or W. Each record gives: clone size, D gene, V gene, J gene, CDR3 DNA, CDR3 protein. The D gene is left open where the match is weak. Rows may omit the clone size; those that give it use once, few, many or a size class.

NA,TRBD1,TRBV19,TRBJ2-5,TGTGCCAGTAGTAGCCGACAGGGGGCGCGAGAGACCCAGTACTTC,CASSSRQGARETQYF
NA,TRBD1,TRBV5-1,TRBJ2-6,TGCGCCAGCAGCGCAACACAGGGGAGCGGGGCCAACGTCCTGACTTTC,CASSATQGSGANVLTF
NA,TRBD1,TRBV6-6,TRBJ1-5,TGTGCCAGCACCCCGACAGGGGGCAATCAGCCCCAGCATTTT,CASTPTGGNQPQHF
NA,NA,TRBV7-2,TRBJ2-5,TGTGCCAGCAGCCCTGTGGGGGCGGGAGTTAGGGAGACCCAGTACTTC,CASSPVGAGVRETQYF
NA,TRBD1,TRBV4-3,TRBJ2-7,TGCGCCAGCAGCCAAGATGCGACAGGGGTATCCGAGCAGTACTTC,CASSQDATGVSEQYF
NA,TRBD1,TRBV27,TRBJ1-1,TGTGCCAGCAGAGGGACAGGGTGGAACACTGAAGCTTTCTTT,CASRGTGWNTEAFF
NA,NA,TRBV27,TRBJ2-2,TGTGCCAGCTTGAACATGAGGAGGAACACCGGGGAGCTGTTTTTT,CASLNMRRNTGELFF
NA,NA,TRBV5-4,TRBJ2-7,TGTGCCAGCAGCTTGGCCGTCGGTTACGAGCAGTACTTC,CASSLAVGYEQYF
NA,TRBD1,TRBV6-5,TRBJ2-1,TGTGCCAGCAGAAACCGACAGGGACGCTACAATGAGCAGTTCTTC,CASRNRQGRYNEQFF
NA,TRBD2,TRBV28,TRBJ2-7,TGTGCCAGCAGGTCAGGACTAGCGGGAGAGCAGTACTTC,CASRSGLAGEQYF
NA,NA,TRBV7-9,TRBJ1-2,TGTGCCAGCAGCCCGCAGGGTGGCTATGGCTACACCTTC,CASSPQGGYGYTF
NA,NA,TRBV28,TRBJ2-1,TGTGCCAGCAGTTTCGTGGTTGGGGGGGCCGGGGAGGGCCTGGACAATGAGCAGTTCTTC,CASSFVVGGAGEGLDNEQFF
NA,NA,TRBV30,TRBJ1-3,TGTGCCTGGAGTAAGAGGGCAATCTCTGGAAACACCATATATTTT,CAWSKRAISGNTIYF
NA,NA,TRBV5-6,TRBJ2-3,TGTGCCAGCAGCAAGACCTGGGCGGGTACGCAGTATTTT,CASSKTWAGTQYF
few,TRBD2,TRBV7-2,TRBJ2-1,TGTGCCAGCGAGGCTAGCGGTTACAATGAGCAGTTCTTC,CASEASGYNEQFF
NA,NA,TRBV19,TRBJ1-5,TGTGCCAGTAGTGGAGTAAACAATCAGCCCCAGCATTTT,CASSGVNNQPQHF
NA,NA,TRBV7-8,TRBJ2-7,TGTGCCAGCAGCTTAGACGGGACTCGATTCTACGAGCAGTACTTC,CASSLDGTRFYEQYF
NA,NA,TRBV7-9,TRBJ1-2,TGTGCCAGCAGCGCAAACGCAGGGTACGGCTATGGCTACACCTTC,CASSANAGYGYGYTF